A single sample is the source of the 16 T cell receptor beta chains below, sequenced in a study of response to subunit inactivated influenza vaccine. TCRdb processed the RT-PCR reads anew with MiXCR; each CDR3 protein has one entry. Among roughly 550,000 distinct CDR3 sequences, under 25% were seen once, and the ten largest hold roughly 2.8%. This sample also belongs to another study, concerning T cells expressing NK-cell markers. That source reports: The cDNA for TCR beta came from 5'RACE template switching with UMIs.

The sample here was CD4+ T cells sorted from PBMCs, taken approximately 13 days after vaccination. All receptors derive from a man in his fifties or sixties who received an inactivated influenza vaccine.

The gene calls are TRBV18 and TRBJ2-3; 8 bases fit TRBD2. The germline gives CDR1 KGHSH, CDR2 LQKENI. Trimming removed 3 bases from V and 5 bases from J; junction bases left unmatched: 7. This CDR3 contains 15 residues. The DNA for the CDR3 is TGTGCCAGCTCACCCCCGGGACTAGGCTTAGATACGCAGTATTTT. Its translation is CASSPPGLGLDTQYF. The full variable domain, rest sourced from reference TRBV18 and TRBJ2-3, is NAGVMQNPRHLVRRRGQEARLRCSPMKGHSHVYWYRQLPEEGLKFMVYLQKENIIDESGMPKERFSAEFPKEGPSILRIQQVVRGDSAAYFCASSPPGLGLDTQYFGPGTRLTVL.

This clonotype was recorded a few times. This chain connects TRBV16 to TRBJ1-1; D not certain. Germline V gives CDR1 KGHSY, CDR2 FQNENV. The ends were cut back, 0 bases at V and 0 bases at J, with 8 bases in the middle. CDR3 length: 15 residues. The CDR3, as DNA: TGTGCCAGCAGCCAATCTTCCAGGATGAACACTGAAGCTTTCTTT. This codes for CASSQSSRMNTEAFF.

On this clonotype: A read error may produce the germline difference seen at one junction end. The V and J genes are TRBV7-3 and TRBJ2-3, with D possibly TRBD1 on 6 matching bases. Germline V gene sequence: CDR1 SGHTA, CDR2 FQGTGA. The CDR3 has 13 residues. The CDR3 DNA follows: TGTGCCAGCAGCCTAACAGGGCCAGATACGCAGTATTTT. Translated, it gives CASSLTGPDTQYF. Filled out from reference TRBV7-3 and TRBJ2-3, the complete variable domain reads GAGVSQTPSNKVTEKGKYVELRCDPISGHTALYWYRQSLGQGPEFLIYFQGTGAADDSGLPNDRFFAVRPEGSVSTLKIQRTERGDSAVYLCASSLTGPDTQYFGPGTRLTVL.

This clonotype was counted a few times. The chain recombines TRBV12-3 or TRBV12-4 with TRBJ2-3; D call uncertain. CDR3 length equals 15 residues. V lost 7 bases and J 3 bases, leaving 17 bases between the germline ends. CDR3 bases: TGTGCCAGCACCCGGGCCCTAGGTAGTACAGATACGCAGTATTTT. Encoded protein: CASTRALGSTDTQYF.

This clonotype was detected many times. CDR3 loop: CASSPGQYGYTF. The CDR3 nucleotides read TGTGCCAGCAGCCCAGGACAGTATGGCTACACCTTC. This chain joins TRBV7-2 and TRBJ1-2, with a tentative D call TRBD1 (6 bases). With 5 bases removed from V and 5 bases from J, the gap between germline ends came to 9 bases. CDR1 and CDR2 from the germline V gene are SGHTA and FQGNSA. This CDR3 is 12 amino acids long.

The gene calls are TRBV20-1 and TRBJ2-3, with 11 nucleotides matching TRBD2. Germline V gene data show CDR1 as DFQATT and CDR2 as SNEGSKA (reference sequence). The V segment lost 2 bases and the J segment 2 bases; nucleotides outside the gene matches: 6. The CDR3 has 16 residues. The chain's CDR3 is CSARRLAGGNTDTQYF. The CDR3 region has the DNA TGCAGTGCTAGACGTCTAGCGGGGGGAAACACAGATACGCAGTATTTT.

This clonotype was counted only a few times. The rearrangement joins TRBV7-2 to TRBJ1-1; no firm D call. The CDR3 totals 14 residues. CDR1 is SGHTA, CDR2 FQGNSA, per germline. V was cut by 1 base and J by 2 bases, with 8 bases left in between. CDR3 DNA: TGTGCCAGCAGCTTAGTAACAGTTAACACTGAAGCTTTCTTT. It translates to CASSLVTVNTEAFF.

J is TRBJ2-3 and V is TRBV6-2 or TRBV6-3; either TRBD1 or TRBD2 may fit D (5 bases each). Germline V gives CDR1 MNHEY, CDR2 SVGEGT. This CDR3 has 19 residues. The V end lost 1 base, the J end lost 4 bases, and 24 bases lay between the germline ends. This chain's CDR3 is CASSYFLPGPPNNADTQYF. The CDR3 DNA follows: TGTGCCAGCAGTTACTTTCTACCGGGACCGCCGAACAATGCAGATACGCAGTATTTT.

This chain joins TRBV7-3 and TRBJ2-2; D gene ambiguous. CDR1 and CDR2 (germline): SGHTA, FQGTGA. V was clipped by 1 base and J by 1 base, with 10 bases between them. This CDR3 spans 16 amino acids. The CDR3 sequence: CASSLNGPMNTGELFF. CDR3 bases: TGTGCCAGCAGCTTAAACGGTCCCATGAACACCGGGGAGCTGTTTTTT.

The gene calls are TRBV7-9 and TRBJ2-1, with D unclear. Germline-derived CDR1 and CDR2 are SEHNR and FQNEAQ (reference sequence). The CDR3 is 13 residues long. V dropped 0 bases and J dropped 6 bases, with 6 bases sitting between them. The CDR3: CASSLARINEQFF. The CDR3 region has the DNA TGTGCCAGCAGCTTAGCAAGAATCAATGAGCAGTTCTTC. The full variable domain, its missing parts supplied by reference TRBV7-9 and TRBJ2-1, is DTGVSQNPRHKITKRGQNVTFRCDPISEHNRLYWYRQTLGQGPEFLTYFQNEAQLEKSRLLSDRFSAERPKGSFSTLEIQRTEQGDSAMYLCASSLARINEQFFGPGTRLTVL.

There are a few counts of this clonotype. This sequence joins TRBV9 and TRBJ2-3; 8 bases match TRBD2. With 3 bases clipped from V and 1 base from J, the junction kept 1 base outside the gene matches. The germline V gene encodes CDR1 SGDLS and CDR2 YYNGEE. CDR3 length: 14 amino acids. The CDR3 region is CASSATSGTDTQYF. The CDR3 DNA reads as TGTGCCAGCAGCGCGACTAGCGGCACAGATACGCAGTATTTT. Based on the CDR3 plus reference TRBV9 and TRBJ2-3, the full variable domain is DSGVTQTPKHLITATGQRVTLRCSPRSGDLSVYWYQQSLDQGLQFLIQYYNGEERAKGNILERFSAQQFPDLHSELNLSSLELGDSALYFCASSATSGTDTQYFGPGTRLTVL.

The chain has TRBV25-1 and TRBJ1-5; perhaps TRBD1 as D (5 bases). This CDR3 spans 17 amino acids. Germline V lookup: CDR1 MGHDK, CDR2 SYGVNS. V dropped 2 bases and J dropped 4 bases, with 18 bases sitting between them. CDR3 in amino acids: CASSEERGSSRNQPQHF. The CDR3 DNA reads as TGTGCCAGCAGTGAAGAGCGGGGCAGTTCTCGTAATCAGCCCCAGCATTTT.

V is TRBV7-2 and J is TRBJ2-5, with D tentatively TRBD1 (5 bases). V lost 3 bases to trimming and J lost 1 base, with 12 bases between them. CDR1 and CDR2 from the germline V gene are SGHTA and FQGNSA. CDR3 length: 15 residues. In DNA, the CDR3 is TGTGCCAGCAGCTTCTCCCAGGGAACCCAAGAGACCCAGTACTTC. Translated, it gives CASSFSQGTQETQYF.

This clonotype has more than one count but fewer than ten. The chain is built from TRBV7-9 and TRBJ2-5, with D possibly matching TRBD2 (5 bases). V lost 1 base to trimming and J lost 4 bases, with 13 bases between them. The germline V gene encodes CDR1 SEHNR and CDR2 FQNEAQ (reference sequence). The CDR3 contains 15 residues. CDR3 protein: CASSLDGYRGETQYF. DNA of the CDR3: TGTGCCAGCAGCTTAGATGGGTATCGGGGAGAGACCCAGTACTTC. Drawing the rest from reference TRBV7-9 and TRBJ2-5, the complete variable domain is DTGVSQNPRHKITKRGQNVTFRCDPISEHNRLYWYRQTLGQGPEFLTYFQNEAQLEKSRLLSDRFSAERPKGSFSTLEIQRTEQGDSAMYLCASSLDGYRGETQYFGPGTRLLVL.

This clonotype was observed a few times. This chain joins TRBV7-9 and TRBJ2-2; possibly TRBD1 for D (6 bases). The CDR3 has 15 amino acids. The V end lost 5 bases, the J end lost 5 bases, and 15 bases lay between the germline ends. Germline V gene data show CDR1 as SEHNR and CDR2 as FQNEAQ (reference sequence). The CDR3 sequence is CASSITGMTTGELFF. The CDR3 DNA follows: TGTGCCAGCAGCATCACAGGGATGACTACCGGGGAGCTGTTTTTT.

The genes are TRBV18 and TRBJ1-3, with TRBD1 identical over 8 bases. J gave up 3 bases and V 1 base, and 11 bases lay outside the gene matches. This CDR3 has 18 amino acids. The V gene's germline CDR1 is KGHSH and CDR2 LQKENI. The CDR3 bases are TGTGCCAGCTCACCACGATCCGGACAGGGAAGTGGTGGAAACACCATATATTTT. Its translation is CASSPRSGQGSGGNTIYF.